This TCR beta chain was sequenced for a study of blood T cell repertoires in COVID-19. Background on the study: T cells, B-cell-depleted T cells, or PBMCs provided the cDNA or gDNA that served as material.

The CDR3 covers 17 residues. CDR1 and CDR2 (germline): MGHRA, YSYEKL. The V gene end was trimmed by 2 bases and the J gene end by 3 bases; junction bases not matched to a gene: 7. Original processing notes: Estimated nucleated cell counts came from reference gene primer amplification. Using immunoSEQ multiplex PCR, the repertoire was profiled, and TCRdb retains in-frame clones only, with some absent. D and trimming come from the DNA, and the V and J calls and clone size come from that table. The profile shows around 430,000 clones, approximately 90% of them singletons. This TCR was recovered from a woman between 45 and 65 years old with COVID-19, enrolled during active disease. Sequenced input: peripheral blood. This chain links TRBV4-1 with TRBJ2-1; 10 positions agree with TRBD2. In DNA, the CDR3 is TGCGCCAGCAGCCAACCCCCCACTAGCGGGGACTACAATGAGCAGTTCTTC. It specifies CASSQPPTSGDYNEQFF.